This T cell receptor (beta chain) was sequenced for a study of cytomegalovirus exposure and HLA in healthy donors. Per germline, CDR1 SQVTM and CDR2 ANQGSEA. This CDR3 comprises 16 residues. Unmatched junction bases numbered 13, after V lost 2 bases and J lost 9 bases. 60 Vbeta and 13 Jbeta primers were used in PCR. This table comes from immunoSEQ multiplex PCR, and its TCRdb copy is limited to in-frame clones, with some not included. The sample has 200,000 to 250,000 clones; the top ten hold roughly 1.2%. The specimen was PBMCs. The TCR sequence derives from a girl aged 2-10 years in good health and CMV-seropositive. The chain recombines TRBV29-1 with TRBJ2-1, with 10 bases matching TRBD2. The CDR3 is CSVEPLLAGEFGEQFF. CDR3 DNA sequence: TGCAGCGTTGAACCCCTTCTAGCGGGAGAGTTTGGTGAGCAGTTCTTC.